Given below is one T cell receptor (beta chain) in context. Its specificity is not known. Other DNA sequences in the sample encode the same CDR3. TCRdb's copy holds only in-frame clones and misses some; the assay was immunoSEQ multiplex PCR. The table records 1.6 million or so clones, roughly 98.5% of them present only once. The CDR3 length is 14 residues. Germline V gene data show CDR1 as SEHNR and CDR2 as FQNEAQ (reference sequence). Trimming took 4 bases from V and 5 from J, leaving 11 bases between them. The sample originates from a study of shared clonotypes between healthy human individuals. Study-wide results and caveats: In a handful of donors, around 5.5% of naive CD4 clonotypes appeared in common. The four-donor shared clonotypes exceeded non-shared clonotypes in generation probability, with non-shared ones scoring lower.

Sequencing was carried out using naive CD4+ T cells sorted from blood. Documented subset: CD45RA+ positively selected. V is TRBV7-9 and J is TRBJ2-2, with TRBD1 as a possible D gene (6 bases). This clonotype originated in a man aged 25-40 years in good health. CDR3 protein: CASSSSGTTGELFF. CDR3 DNA sequence: TGTGCCAGCAGCTCTTCGGGGACAACCGGGGAGCTGTTTTTT.